Each of the 26 T cell receptor beta chains below was sequenced from the same sample in a study of blood T cell repertoires in COVID-19. Assay used: immunoSEQ multiplex PCR; TCRdb lists only in-frame clones, some missing. The repertoire holds 150,000 to 200,000 clones, with 80% to 90% as singletons. Specimen: peripheral blood. Receptors originate from a man between 50 and 59 years old with active or convalescent COVID-19.

The V call is TRBV5-1, the J call TRBJ1-4; tentative D call: TRBD1 (5 bases). Deletions cut 0 bases from V and 4 bases from J, with 10 bases between. The CDR3 loop spans 15 amino acids. Germline-derived CDR1 and CDR2 are SGHRS and YFSETQ. The CDR3 is CASSLAPTDNEKLFF. The CDR3 DNA sequence: TGCGCCAGCAGCTTGGCCCCGACAGATAATGAAAAACTGTTTTTT.

CDR3 DNA: TGTGCCAGCTCACCAGCGGGGCCAATGGAAAAACTGTTTTTT. It translates to CASSPAGPMEKLFF. V gene TRBV18 combines with J gene TRBJ1-4, with D maybe TRBD1 (5 bases). In germline, CDR1 is KGHSH, CDR2 LQKENI. Trimming left V 2 bases short and J 8 bases short, with 12 bases between. The CDR3 consists of 14 residues.

This clone was detected only once. The gene calls are TRBV7-9 and TRBJ1-5; 7 bases are shared with TRBD1. CDR1 is SEHNR and CDR2 is FQNEAQ in the germline V gene (reference sequence). The J segment lost 0 bases and the V segment lost 5 bases, leaving 4 bases of the junction unmatched. The CDR3 contains 15 residues. The DNA of the CDR3 is TGTGCCAGCAGCCTGACAGGGAATAGCAATCAGCCCCAGCATTTT. Encoded protein: CASSLTGNSNQPQHF.

The chain is built from TRBV6-5 and TRBJ2-5; tentative D call: TRBD2 (5 bases). V was cut by 10 bases and J by 5 bases, with 14 bases left in between. Germline CDR1 and CDR2: MNHEY and SVGAGI. The CDR3 runs 12 residues. CDR3 sequence (DNA): TGTGCCACCCGGAGGTCTGGGGAGACCCAGTACTTC. Amino acids: CATRRSGETQYF.

This chain joins TRBV14 and TRBJ2-3, with TRBD2 matching over 7 bases. The V gene's germline CDR1 is SGHDN and CDR2 FVKESK. Unmatched junction bases numbered 2, after V lost 4 bases and J lost 1 base. CDR3 length: 14 residues. CDR3 region: CASSRLAGTDTQYF. The CDR3 DNA sequence: TGTGCCAGCAGCCGCCTAGCGGGCACAGATACGCAGTATTTT.

This chain uses TRBV6-5 with TRBJ2-1, with 7 bases matching TRBD1. Germline lookup yields CDR1 MNHEY and CDR2 SVGAGI. With 6 bases clipped from V and 2 bases from J, the junction kept 7 bases outside the gene matches. CDR3 length: 15 residues. The CDR3 is CASSRTGPPYNEQFF. Written as DNA, the CDR3 is TGTGCCAGCAGCCGGACAGGCCCCCCCTACAATGAGCAGTTCTTC.

The gene calls are TRBV5-6 and TRBJ2-3; TRBD2 matches at 10 bases. The CDR3 contains 16 residues. V was pared by 0 bases and J by 3 bases, with 4 bases of the junction left unmatched. CDR1 is SGHDT and CDR2 is YYEEEE in the germline V gene. Here the CDR3 reads CASSLDATSGTDTQYF. CDR3 in DNA: TGTGCCAGCAGCTTGGATGCGACTAGCGGGACAGATACGCAGTATTTT.

This chain uses TRBV19 with TRBJ1-6, with 8 bases that match TRBD1. With 10 bases clipped from V and 8 bases from J, the junction kept 7 bases outside the gene matches. Germline CDR1 is LNHDA and CDR2 is SQIVND (reference sequence). This CDR3 contains 13 residues. The CDR3 nucleotides are TGTGCCACCCACGACAGGGGTGATTCACCCCTCCACTTT. It is translated as CATHDRGDSPLHF.

The rearrangement links TRBV3-1 (or the pseudogene TRBV3-2) to TRBJ1-2; 7 bases agree with TRBD1. Germline V gene lookup returns CDR1 LGHDT and CDR2 YNNKEL (reference sequence). J was trimmed by 3 bases and V by 1 base; bases with no gene match: 2. The CDR3 is made up of 14 amino acids. The CDR3 region is CASSQAGQDYGYTF. The CDR3 DNA reads as TGTGCCAGCAGCCAAGCTGGACAGGACTATGGCTACACCTTC.

This chain uses TRBV5-5 with TRBJ1-5, with TRBD1 matching 10 bases. The V and J ends lost 3 bases and 0 bases, in that order; junction bases with no gene match: 6. The CDR3 runs to 17 residues. Germline V gives CDR1 SGHKS, CDR2 YYEKEE (reference sequence). CDR3 amino acids: CASSSNRDRGSNQPQHF. CDR3 bases: TGTGCCAGCAGCTCTAATAGGGACAGGGGTAGCAATCAGCCCCAGCATTTT.

V and J are TRBV11-3 and TRBJ1-1; no firm D call. Germline V gene lookup returns CDR1 SGHNT and CDR2 YENEEA. Trimming took off 5 bases at V and 5 bases at J, with 12 bases between the two ends. The CDR3 has 13 residues. The CDR3 DNA follows: TGTGCCAGCAGCCCTGGGGAGGCAACTGAAGCTTTCTTT. Its translation is CASSPGEATEAFF.

J is TRBJ2-2 and V is TRBV18, with 8 bases fitting TRBD1. This CDR3 is 17 amino acids long. The V gene's germline CDR1 is KGHSH and CDR2 LQKENI. Losses at the gene ends were 3 bases for V and 2 bases for J; bases not matched to a gene: 8. The CDR3 coding sequence is TGTGCCAGCTCACCCCCGGCTGGACAGGGAAACACCGGGGAGCTGTTTTTT. It specifies CASSPPAGQGNTGELFF.

This sequence joins TRBV4-1 and TRBJ1-6, with TRBD1 matching over 7 bases. The germline CDR1 and CDR2 sequences are MGHRA and YSYEKL. V shed 2 bases, J shed 6 bases, and the junction held 7 bases outside the gene matches. The CDR3 has 16 residues. CDR3 in amino acids: CASSQPYGDSNSPLHF. Written as DNA, the CDR3 is TGCGCCAGCAGCCAACCGTACGGGGACAGTAATTCACCCCTCCACTTT.

The chain employs TRBV12-3 or TRBV12-4 and TRBJ1-1; D unresolved. The V and J ends lost 3 bases and 5 bases respectively, with 4 bases between them. This CDR3 has 11 residues. The CDR3, as DNA: TGTGCCAGCAGTTTGAGAACTGAAGCTTTCTTT. Residues: CASSLRTEAFF.

This sequence joins TRBV19 and TRBJ1-5; 7 bases are shared with TRBD1. This CDR3 is built from 17 residues. Germline V CDR1 and CDR2: LNHDA, SQIVND (reference sequence). V was pared by 3 bases and J by 6 bases, with 14 bases of the junction left unmatched. CDR3 loop: CASSIRLGQGGSQPQHF. The DNA for the CDR3 is TGTGCCAGTAGTATTCGGTTAGGGCAGGGGGGTTCTCAGCCCCAGCATTTT.

The chain has TRBV24-1 and TRBJ2-4; D gene uncertain. CDR3 length equals 13 residues. Per germline, CDR1 KGHDR and CDR2 SFDVKD. V dropped 4 bases and J dropped 6 bases, with 9 bases sitting between them. In DNA, the CDR3 is TGTGCCACCAGTGAGGAGAAATTAAACATTCAGTACTTC. Protein sequence: CATSEEKLNIQYF.

The chain employs TRBV7-9 and TRBJ2-3; 9 nucleotides align to TRBD2. Germline CDR1 reads SEHNR; CDR2 reads FQNEAQ (reference sequence). CDR3 length equals 16 residues. V was clipped by 5 bases and J by 4 bases; unmatched bases: 10. CDR3 sequence: CASSPAGRGGADTQYF. In nucleotides, the CDR3 is TGTGCCAGCAGCCCAGCAGGGCGGGGGGGTGCAGATACGCAGTATTTT.

V is TRBV7-2 and J is TRBJ2-2; perhaps TRBD1 as D (5 bases). The V end lost 3 bases, the J end lost 6 bases, and 11 bases lay between the germline ends. This CDR3 comprises 14 residues. The germline gives CDR1 SGHTA, CDR2 FQGNSA. CDR3 protein: CASSFAQGSGELFF. Here the CDR3 DNA reads TGTGCCAGCAGCTTCGCGCAGGGTTCCGGGGAGCTGTTTTTT. The variable domain in full, completed from reference TRBV7-2 and TRBJ2-2, reads GAGVSQSPSNKVTEKGKDVELRCDPISGHTALYWYRQSLGQGLEFLIYFQGNSAPDKSGLPSDRFSAERTGGSVSTLTIQRTQQEDSAVYLCASSFAQGSGELFFGEGSRLTVL.

The chain links TRBV5-6 to TRBJ1-4; D uncertain. The germline V gene has CDR1 SGHDT and CDR2 YYEEEE. This CDR3 has 15 amino acids. Trimming stripped 1 base from V and 0 bases from J, with 7 bases between. The CDR3 DNA follows: TGTGCCAGCAGCTTGTTTACAGCAACTAATGAAAAACTGTTTTTT. Its translation is CASSLFTATNEKLFF. The full variable domain, completed using reference TRBV5-6 and TRBJ1-4, is DAGVTQSPTHLIKTRGQQVTLRCSPKSGHDTVSWYQQALGQGPQFIFQYYEEEERQRGNFPDRFSGHQFPNYSSELNVNALLLGDSALYLCASSLFTATNEKLFFGSGTQLSVL.

The chain recombines TRBV10-1 with TRBJ2-3, with D possibly being TRBD1 (6 bases). Per germline, CDR1 WNHNN and CDR2 SYGVQD (reference sequence). V lost 5 bases and J 0 bases, leaving 15 bases between the germline ends. This CDR3 is built from 16 residues. DNA of the CDR3: TGCGCCAGCAGTCCGACAGGATCCAGTAGCACAGATACGCAGTATTTT. Translating gives CASSPTGSSSTDTQYF.

V gene TRBV18 combines with J gene TRBJ1-1; 8 nucleotides align to TRBD1. Germline V gene data show CDR1 as KGHSH and CDR2 as LQKENI. V lost 3 bases and J lost 9; bases outside the gene matches: 6. The CDR3 loop spans 13 amino acids. CDR3 in DNA: TGTGCCAGCTCACCTGGACAGGGAGAGCAAGCTTTCTTT. The encoded protein is CASSPGQGEQAFF.

The V call is TRBV18, the J call TRBJ1-2; possibly TRBD1 for D (5 bases). The V gene lost 2 bases and the J gene lost 2 bases, with 9 bases spanning the gap. The CDR3 length is 14 residues. The germline V gene encodes CDR1 KGHSH and CDR2 LQKENI. DNA of the CDR3: TGTGCCAGCTCACCAGACGACAGCAACTATGGCTACACCTTC. Amino acids: CASSPDDSNYGYTF.

The chain uses TRBV4-2 and TRBJ2-1; 9 bases match TRBD2. V dropped 6 bases and J dropped 9; count of bases not matched to a gene: 12. CDR1 LGHNA and CDR2 YNFKEQ come from the germline V gene. The CDR3 length is 15 residues. This CDR3 reads CASSPGTSRPVEQFF. In DNA, the CDR3 is TGTGCCAGCAGTCCCGGGACTAGCAGGCCAGTTGAGCAGTTCTTC.

This clone has a single count. The chain employs TRBV7-6 and TRBJ2-5; 10 bases match TRBD2. V was clipped by 1 base and J by 1 base; unmatched bases: 3. Germline V gene sequence: CDR1 SGHVS, CDR2 FNYEAQ. The length of the CDR3 is 16 residues. CDR3 sequence (DNA): TGTGCCAGCAGCTTAGAGGTAGCGGGGGGCCAAGAGACCCAGTACTTC. It codes for CASSLEVAGGQETQYF.

This clone appeared once. The chain couples TRBV13 to TRBJ2-7; 8 bases agree with TRBD1. Germline CDR1 reads PRHDT; CDR2 reads FYEKMQ (reference sequence). The V and J ends lost 5 bases and 5 bases, in that order; junction bases with no gene match: 8. The CDR3 extends over 14 amino acids. In nucleotides, the CDR3 is TGTGCCAGCAGCCGGACAGGGCCGGGGCACGAGCAGTACTTC. Translated: CASSRTGPGHEQYF.

CDR3 nucleotide sequence: TGTGCCAGCAGCGTACAGGGGGCTGGCGGCTACACCTTC. Translating gives CASSVQGAGGYTF. V gene TRBV25-1 combines with J gene TRBJ1-2; 9 bases agree with TRBD1. The V and J ends lost 6 bases and 8 bases, in that order; junction bases with no gene match: 7. Germline CDR1 and CDR2: MGHDK and SYGVNS. The length of the CDR3 is 13 residues.